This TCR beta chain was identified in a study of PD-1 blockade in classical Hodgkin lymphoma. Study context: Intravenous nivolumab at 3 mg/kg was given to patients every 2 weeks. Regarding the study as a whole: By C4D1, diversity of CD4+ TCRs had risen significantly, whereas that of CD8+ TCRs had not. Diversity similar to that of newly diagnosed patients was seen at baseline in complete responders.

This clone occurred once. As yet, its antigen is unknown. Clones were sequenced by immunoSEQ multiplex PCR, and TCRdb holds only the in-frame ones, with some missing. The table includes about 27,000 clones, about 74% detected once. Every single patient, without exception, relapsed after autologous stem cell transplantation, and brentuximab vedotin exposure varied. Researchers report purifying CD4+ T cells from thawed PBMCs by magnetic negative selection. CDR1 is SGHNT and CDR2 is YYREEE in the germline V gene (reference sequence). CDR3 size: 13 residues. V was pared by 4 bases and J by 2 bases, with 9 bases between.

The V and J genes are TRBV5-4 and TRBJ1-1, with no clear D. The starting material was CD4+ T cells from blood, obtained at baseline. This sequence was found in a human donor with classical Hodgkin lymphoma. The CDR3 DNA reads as TGTGCCAGCAGCATAGACGGTAACACTGAAGCTTTCTTT. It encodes CASSIDGNTEAFF.